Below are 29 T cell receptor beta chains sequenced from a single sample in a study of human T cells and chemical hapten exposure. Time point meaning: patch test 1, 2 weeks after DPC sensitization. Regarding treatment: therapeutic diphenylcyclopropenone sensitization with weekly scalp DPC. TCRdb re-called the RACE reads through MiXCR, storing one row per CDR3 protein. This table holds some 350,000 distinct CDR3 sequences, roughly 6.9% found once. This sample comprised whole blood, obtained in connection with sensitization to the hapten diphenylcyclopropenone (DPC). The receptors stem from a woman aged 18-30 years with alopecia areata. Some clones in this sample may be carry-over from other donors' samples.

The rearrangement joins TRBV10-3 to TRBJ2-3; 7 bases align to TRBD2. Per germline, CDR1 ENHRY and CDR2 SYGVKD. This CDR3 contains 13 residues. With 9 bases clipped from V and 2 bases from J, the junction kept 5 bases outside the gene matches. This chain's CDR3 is CAIGGGDTDTQYF. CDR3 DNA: TGTGCCATAGGCGGGGGAGACACAGATACGCAGTATTTT.

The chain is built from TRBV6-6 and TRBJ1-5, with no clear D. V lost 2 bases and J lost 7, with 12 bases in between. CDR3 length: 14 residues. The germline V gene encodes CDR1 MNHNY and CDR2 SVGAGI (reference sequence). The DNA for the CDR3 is TGTGCCAGCAGTTACGCGGTCCCGAGACAGCCCCAGCATTTT. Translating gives CASSYAVPRQPQHF.

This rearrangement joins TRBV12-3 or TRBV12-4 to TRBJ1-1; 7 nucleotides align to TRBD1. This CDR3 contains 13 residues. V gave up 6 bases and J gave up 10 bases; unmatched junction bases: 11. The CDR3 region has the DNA TGTGCCAGCAGCGAACAGGGGCATTATTCAGCTTTCTTT. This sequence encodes CASSEQGHYSAFF.

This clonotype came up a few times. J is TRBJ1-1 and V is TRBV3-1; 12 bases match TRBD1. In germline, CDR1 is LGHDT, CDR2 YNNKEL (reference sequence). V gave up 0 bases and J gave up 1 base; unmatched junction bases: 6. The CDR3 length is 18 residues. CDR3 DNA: TGTGCCAGCAGCCAAGAGGGGACAGGGGGCGGTAAGAACACTGAAGCTTTCTTT. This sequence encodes CASSQEGTGGGKNTEAFF.

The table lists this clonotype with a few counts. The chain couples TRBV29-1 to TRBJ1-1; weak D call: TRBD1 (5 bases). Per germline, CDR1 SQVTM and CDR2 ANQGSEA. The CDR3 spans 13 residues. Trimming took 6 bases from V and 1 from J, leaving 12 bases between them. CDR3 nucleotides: TGCAGCGTGGCTAGGGACCGGAACACTGAAGCTTTCTTT. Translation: CSVARDRNTEAFF.

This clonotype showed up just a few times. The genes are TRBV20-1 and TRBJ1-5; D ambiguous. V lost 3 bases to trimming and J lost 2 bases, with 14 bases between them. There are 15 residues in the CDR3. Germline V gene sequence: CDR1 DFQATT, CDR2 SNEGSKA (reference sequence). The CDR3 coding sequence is TGCAGTGCTAGTAGGGAGGACTGGGGCAATCAGCCCCAGCATTTT. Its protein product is CSASREDWGNQPQHF.

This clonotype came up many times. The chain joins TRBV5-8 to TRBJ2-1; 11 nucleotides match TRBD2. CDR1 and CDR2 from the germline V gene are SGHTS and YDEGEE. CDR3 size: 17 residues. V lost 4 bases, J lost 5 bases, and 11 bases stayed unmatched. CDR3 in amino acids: CASSLGSATSGNNEQFF. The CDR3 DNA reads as TGTGCCAGCAGCCTGGGTAGCGCGACTAGCGGGAACAATGAGCAGTTCTTC. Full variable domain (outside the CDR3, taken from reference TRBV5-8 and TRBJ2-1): EAGVTQSPTHLIKTRGQQATLRCSPISGHTSVYWYQQALGLGLQFLLWYDEGEERNRGNFPPRFSGRQFPNYSSELNVNALELEDSALYLCASSLGSATSGNNEQFFGPGTRLTVL.

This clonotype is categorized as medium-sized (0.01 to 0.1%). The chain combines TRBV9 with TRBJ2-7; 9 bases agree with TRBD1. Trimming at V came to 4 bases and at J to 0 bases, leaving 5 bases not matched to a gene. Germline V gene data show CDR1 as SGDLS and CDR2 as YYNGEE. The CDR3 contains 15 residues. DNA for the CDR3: TGTGCCAGCAGCTTGGGACAGGGAAGCTCCTACGAGCAGTACTTC. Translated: CASSLGQGSSYEQYF.

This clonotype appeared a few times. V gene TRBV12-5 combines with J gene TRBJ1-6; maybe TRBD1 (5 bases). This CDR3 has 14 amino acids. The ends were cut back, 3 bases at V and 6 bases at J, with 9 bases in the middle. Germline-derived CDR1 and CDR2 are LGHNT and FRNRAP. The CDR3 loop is CASGLGQLNSPLHF. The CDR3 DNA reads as TGTGCTAGTGGTTTAGGACAACTTAATTCACCCCTCCACTTT.

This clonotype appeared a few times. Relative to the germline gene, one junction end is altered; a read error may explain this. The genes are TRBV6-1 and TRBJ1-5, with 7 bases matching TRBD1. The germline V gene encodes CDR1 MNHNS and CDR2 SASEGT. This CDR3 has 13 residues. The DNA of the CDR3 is TGCACTAACAGGGGCAATCGCAATCAGCCCCAGCATTTT. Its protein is CTNRGNRNQPQHF.

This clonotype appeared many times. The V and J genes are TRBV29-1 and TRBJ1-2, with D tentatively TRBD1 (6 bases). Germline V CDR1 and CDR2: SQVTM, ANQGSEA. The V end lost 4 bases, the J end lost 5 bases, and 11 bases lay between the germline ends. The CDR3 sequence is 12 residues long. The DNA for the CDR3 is TGCAGCGTTGGGGCAGGGGTGTATGGCTACACCTTC. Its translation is CSVGAGVYGYTF.

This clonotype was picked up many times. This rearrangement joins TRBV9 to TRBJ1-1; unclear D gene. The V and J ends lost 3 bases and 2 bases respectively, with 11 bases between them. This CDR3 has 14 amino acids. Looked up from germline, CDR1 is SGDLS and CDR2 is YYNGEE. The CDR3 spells CASSATFKNTEAFF. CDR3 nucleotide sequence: TGTGCCAGCAGCGCTACCTTCAAAAACACTGAAGCTTTCTTT.

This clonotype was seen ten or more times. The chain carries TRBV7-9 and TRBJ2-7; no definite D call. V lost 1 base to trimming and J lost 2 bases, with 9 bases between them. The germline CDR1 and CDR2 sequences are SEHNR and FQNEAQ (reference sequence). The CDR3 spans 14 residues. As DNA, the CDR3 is TGTGCCAGCAGCTTAGACTGGACCCCCTACGAGCAGTACTTC. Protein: CASSLDWTPYEQYF.

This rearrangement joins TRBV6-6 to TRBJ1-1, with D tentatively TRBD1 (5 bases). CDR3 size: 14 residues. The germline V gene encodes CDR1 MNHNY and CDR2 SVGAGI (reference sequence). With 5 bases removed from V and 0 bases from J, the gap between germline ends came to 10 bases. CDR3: CASSLQVMNTEAFF. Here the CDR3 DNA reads TGTGCCAGCAGTCTACAGGTCATGAACACTGAAGCTTTCTTT.

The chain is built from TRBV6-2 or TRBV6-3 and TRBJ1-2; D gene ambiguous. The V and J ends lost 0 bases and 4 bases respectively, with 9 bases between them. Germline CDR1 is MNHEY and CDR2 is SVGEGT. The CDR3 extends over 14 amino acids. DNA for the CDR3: TGTGCCAGCAGTTACTCCGACACCATCTATGGCTACACCTTC. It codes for CASSYSDTIYGYTF.

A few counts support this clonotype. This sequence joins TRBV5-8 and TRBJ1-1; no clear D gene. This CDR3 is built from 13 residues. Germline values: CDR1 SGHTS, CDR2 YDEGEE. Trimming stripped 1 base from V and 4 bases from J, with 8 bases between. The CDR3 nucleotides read TGTGCCAGCAGCTTGAGCTTAGGCACTGAAGCTTTCTTT. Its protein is CASSLSLGTEAFF.

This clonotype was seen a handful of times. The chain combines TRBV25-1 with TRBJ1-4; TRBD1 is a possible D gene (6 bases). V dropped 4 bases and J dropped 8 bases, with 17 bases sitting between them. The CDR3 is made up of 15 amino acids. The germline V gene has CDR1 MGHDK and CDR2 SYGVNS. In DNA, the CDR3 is TGTGCCAGCAGTGGGCCGACAGGTCCTGGGGAAAAACTGTTTTTT. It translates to CASSGPTGPGEKLFF. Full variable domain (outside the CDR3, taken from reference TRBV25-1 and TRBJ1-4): EADIYQTPRYLVIGTGKKITLECSQTMGHDKMYWYQQDPGMELHLIHYSYGVNSTEKGDLSSESTVSRIRTEHFPLTLESARPSHTSQYLCASSGPTGPGEKLFFGSGTQLSVL.

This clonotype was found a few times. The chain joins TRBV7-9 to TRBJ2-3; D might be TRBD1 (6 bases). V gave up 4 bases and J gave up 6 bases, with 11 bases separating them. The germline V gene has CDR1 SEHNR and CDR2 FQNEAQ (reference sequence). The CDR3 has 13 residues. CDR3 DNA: TGTGCCAGCAGCTATACAGGGTTCGATACGCAGTATTTT. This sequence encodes CASSYTGFDTQYF.

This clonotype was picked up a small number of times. The CDR3 DNA is TGCAGCGCTGTAACAGGGGGCGAACAGCCCCAGCATTTT. This codes for CSAVTGGEQPQHF. This chain links TRBV29-1 with TRBJ1-5; 9 bases are shared with TRBD1. Germline trimming cut 7 bases from V and 7 bases from J; bases unmatched to any gene: 8. CDR3 length: 13 residues. Looked up from germline, CDR1 is SQVTM and CDR2 is ANQGSEA.

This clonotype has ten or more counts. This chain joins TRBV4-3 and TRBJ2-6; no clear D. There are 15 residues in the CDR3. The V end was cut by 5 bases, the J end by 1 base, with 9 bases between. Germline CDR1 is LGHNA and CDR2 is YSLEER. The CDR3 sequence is CASSNGVSGANVLTF. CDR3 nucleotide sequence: TGCGCCAGCAGCAATGGGGTTTCTGGGGCCAACGTCCTGACTTTC.

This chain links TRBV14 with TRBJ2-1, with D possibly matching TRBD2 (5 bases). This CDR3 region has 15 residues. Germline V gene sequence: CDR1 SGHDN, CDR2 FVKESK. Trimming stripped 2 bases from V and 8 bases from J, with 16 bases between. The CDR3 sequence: CASSQYGLAGDEQFF. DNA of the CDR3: TGTGCCAGCAGCCAATACGGCCTAGCTGGCGATGAGCAGTTCTTC.

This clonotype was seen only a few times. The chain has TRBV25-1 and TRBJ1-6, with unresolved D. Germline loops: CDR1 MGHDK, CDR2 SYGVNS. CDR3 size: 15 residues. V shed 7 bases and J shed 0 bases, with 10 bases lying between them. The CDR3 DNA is TGTGCCAGCACCAATCAGAGCTCCTATAATTCACCCCTCCACTTT. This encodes CASTNQSSYNSPLHF.

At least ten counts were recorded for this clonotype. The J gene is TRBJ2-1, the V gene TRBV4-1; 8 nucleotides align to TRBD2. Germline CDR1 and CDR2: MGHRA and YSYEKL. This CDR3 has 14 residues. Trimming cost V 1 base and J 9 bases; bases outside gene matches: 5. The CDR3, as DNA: TGCGCCAGCAGCCAAGGCGGGGGGTCTAGTGAGCAGTTCTTC. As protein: CASSQGGGSSEQFF.

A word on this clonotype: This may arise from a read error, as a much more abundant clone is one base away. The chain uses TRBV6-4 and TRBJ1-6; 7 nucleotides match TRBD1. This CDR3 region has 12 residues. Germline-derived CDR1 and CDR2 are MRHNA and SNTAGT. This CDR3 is CTSDRDNSPLHF. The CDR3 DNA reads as TGTACCAGTGACAGGGATAATTCACCCCTCCACTTT.

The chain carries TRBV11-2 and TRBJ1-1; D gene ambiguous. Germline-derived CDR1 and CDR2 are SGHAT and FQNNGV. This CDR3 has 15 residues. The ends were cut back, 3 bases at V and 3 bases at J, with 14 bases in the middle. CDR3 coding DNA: TGTGCCAGCAGCTTCCTCTTCGGGGATGACACTGAAGCTTTCTTT. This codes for CASSFLFGDDTEAFF.

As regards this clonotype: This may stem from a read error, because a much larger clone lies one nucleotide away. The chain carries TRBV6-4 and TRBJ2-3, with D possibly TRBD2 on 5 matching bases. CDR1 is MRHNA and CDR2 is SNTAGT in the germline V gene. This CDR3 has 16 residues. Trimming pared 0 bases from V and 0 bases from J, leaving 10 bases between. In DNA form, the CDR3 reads TGTGCCAGCAGTGACTCGGAGGAATTTAGCACAGATACGCAGTATTTT. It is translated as CASSDSEEFSTDTQYF.

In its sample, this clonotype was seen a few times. The CDR3 DNA sequence: TGTGCCAGCAGGGTCAACCGCTTAGGCACAGATACGCAGTATTTT. It specifies CASRVNRLGTDTQYF. The chain employs TRBV7-9 and TRBJ2-3; D call uncertain. Germline values: CDR1 SEHNR, CDR2 FQNEAQ (reference sequence). V was cut by 6 bases and J by 1 base, with 14 bases left in between. This CDR3 is built from 15 residues.

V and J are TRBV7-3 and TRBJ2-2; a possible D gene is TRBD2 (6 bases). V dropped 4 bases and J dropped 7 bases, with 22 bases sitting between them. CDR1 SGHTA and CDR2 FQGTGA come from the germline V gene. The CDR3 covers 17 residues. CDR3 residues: CASSSYPSRQGGGELFF. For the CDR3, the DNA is TGTGCCAGCAGCTCTTACCCCTCGCGGCAGGGAGGCGGGGAGCTGTTTTTT.

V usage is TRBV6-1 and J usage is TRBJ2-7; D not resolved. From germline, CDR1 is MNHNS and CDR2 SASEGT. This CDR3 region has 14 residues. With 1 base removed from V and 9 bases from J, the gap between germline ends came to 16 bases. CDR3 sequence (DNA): TGTGCCAGCAGTGAAGGACCGGCTAGGATTTGGCAGTACTTC. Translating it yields CASSEGPARIWQYF.